These 20 T cell receptor beta chains came from one sample sequenced in a study of blood T cell repertoires in COVID-19. Using immunoSEQ multiplex PCR, the repertoire was profiled, and TCRdb retains in-frame clones only, with some absent. The table shows approximately 75,000 clones, with approximately 86% occurring only once. The sequenced sample was peripheral blood. Receptors were obtained from an elderly man with COVID-19, enrolled during active disease.

The chain is built from TRBV7-9 and TRBJ2-5; 14 nucleotides line up with TRBD2. V shed 5 bases, J shed 7 bases, and the junction held 9 bases outside the gene matches. CDR3 size: 16 residues. The germline gives CDR1 SEHNR, CDR2 FQNEAQ (reference sequence). Here the CDR3 reads CASSHSGLAGGTTQYF. In nucleotides, the CDR3 is TGTGCCAGCAGCCACTCCGGACTAGCGGGGGGTACGACCCAGTACTTC. The full variable domain, in which reference TRBV7-9 and TRBJ2-5 provide the parts outside the CDR3, is DTGVSQNPRHKITKRGQNVTFRCDPISEHNRLYWYRQTLGQGPEFLTYFQNEAQLEKSRLLSDRFSAERPKGSFSTLEIQRTEQGDSAMYLCASSHSGLAGGTTQYFGPGTRLLVL.

The rearrangement uses TRBV18 and TRBJ1-5, with D unclear. Germline CDR1 and CDR2: KGHSH and LQKENI. The germline V and J ends were trimmed by 0 bases and 4 bases, with 10 bases remaining between them. The length of the CDR3 is 15 residues. The CDR3 is CASSPPSGRNQPQHF. DNA for the CDR3: TGTGCCAGCTCACCACCCTCCGGTCGAAATCAGCCCCAGCATTTT.

This rearrangement joins TRBV5-4 to TRBJ2-5; 12 bases map to TRBD2. The CDR3 has 18 amino acids. Germline trimming cut 4 bases from V and 0 bases from J; bases unmatched to any gene: 10. CDR1 SGHNT and CDR2 YYREEE come from the germline V gene (reference sequence). CDR3 loop: CASSPLGLAGMYQETQYF. The CDR3 nucleotides are TGTGCCAGCAGCCCCCTCGGACTAGCGGGGATGTACCAAGAGACCCAGTACTTC. Based on the CDR3 plus reference TRBV5-4 and TRBJ2-5, the full variable domain is ETGVTQSPTHLIKTRGQQVTLRCSSQSGHNTVSWYQQALGQGPQFIFQYYREEENGRGNFPPRFSGLQFPNYSSELNVNALELDDSALYLCASSPLGLAGMYQETQYFGPGTRLLVL.

The chain carries TRBV4-2 and TRBJ1-2; no reliable D call. The V end was cut by 0 bases, the J end by 4 bases, with 12 bases between. CDR1 is LGHNA, CDR2 YNFKEQ, per germline. The CDR3 covers 15 residues. CDR3 nucleotide sequence: TGTGCCAGCAGCCAAGATGTTACGGGGTCCTATGGCTACACCTTC. This gives the protein CASSQDVTGSYGYTF.

The J gene is TRBJ2-7, the V gene TRBV19; 7 positions match TRBD2. Per germline, CDR1 LNHDA and CDR2 SQIVND (reference sequence). With 10 bases clipped from V and 6 bases from J, the junction kept 12 bases outside the gene matches. This CDR3 is built from 13 residues. The CDR3 DNA follows: TGTGCCACCCAACGGGCGGGGGACGCCGAGCAGTACTTC. Its translation is CATQRAGDAEQYF.

The chain links TRBV19 to TRBJ1-2; possible D gene TRBD1, 6 bases. Germline CDR1 LNHDA, CDR2 SQIVND (reference sequence). The V gene lost 7 bases and the J gene lost 2 bases, with 11 bases spanning the gap. The CDR3 runs 13 residues. Written as DNA, the CDR3 is TGTGCCAGTACCCAAGGACAGAACTATGGCTACACCTTC. Amino acid sequence: CASTQGQNYGYTF.

The chain uses TRBV18 and TRBJ2-1; 9 nucleotides align to TRBD2. Trimming cost V 2 bases and J 8 bases; bases outside gene matches: 7. Per the germline V gene, CDR1 is KGHSH and CDR2 is LQKENI. The CDR3 is 15 amino acids. CDR3: CASSPERGVRDEQFF. The CDR3 DNA reads as TGTGCCAGCTCACCAGAGCGGGGGGTCAGGGATGAGCAGTTCTTC. Drawing the rest from reference TRBV18 and TRBJ2-1, the complete variable domain is NAGVMQNPRHLVRRRGQEARLRCSPMKGHSHVYWYRQLPEEGLKFMVYLQKENIIDESGMPKERFSAEFPKEGPSILRIQQVVRGDSAAYFCASSPERGVRDEQFFGPGTRLTVL.

DNA of the CDR3: TGTGCCAGCAGCTCCGACCGGGCAGGGTCCTACAATGAGCAGTTCTTC. Its translation: CASSSDRAGSYNEQFF. The genes are TRBV5-4 and TRBJ2-1; possible D gene TRBD1, 5 bases. Per the germline V gene, CDR1 is SGHNT and CDR2 is YYREEE (reference sequence). Deletions cut 3 bases from V and 1 base from J, with 14 bases between. This CDR3 is built from 16 residues. The full variable domain, with the rest looked up from reference TRBV5-4 and TRBJ2-1, is ETGVTQSPTHLIKTRGQQVTLRCSSQSGHNTVSWYQQALGQGPQFIFQYYREEENGRGNFPPRFSGLQFPNYSSELNVNALELDDSALYLCASSSDRAGSYNEQFFGPGTRLTVL.

This clone was observed a few times. V and J are TRBV6-5 and TRBJ1-2; 10 nucleotides agree with TRBD1. Germline V gene data show CDR1 as MNHEY and CDR2 as SVGAGI. V dropped 6 bases and J dropped 4; count of bases not matched to a gene: 8. This CDR3 region has 15 residues. CDR3 region: CASRSGTGVGYGYTF. The CDR3 nucleotides are TGTGCCAGCAGATCCGGGACAGGGGTAGGCTATGGCTACACCTTC.

J is TRBJ1-2 and V is TRBV10-3; no reliable D call. The germline CDR1 and CDR2 sequences are ENHRY and SYGVKD. The V end lost 8 bases, the J end lost 2 bases, and 9 bases lay between the germline ends. The CDR3 length is 12 residues. The CDR3 is CAIEEPNYGYTF. CDR3 DNA sequence: TGTGCCATCGAGGAGCCAAACTATGGCTACACCTTC.

The chain recombines TRBV5-1 with TRBJ2-2; no clear D. V was shortened by 0 bases and J by 1 base, with 7 bases between the two germline ends. This CDR3 is built from 15 residues. Germline loops: CDR1 SGHRS, CDR2 YFSETQ. CDR3 loop: CASSLGSLNTGELFF. The CDR3 DNA sequence: TGCGCCAGCAGCTTGGGTAGTTTGAACACCGGGGAGCTGTTTTTT.

The rearrangement uses TRBV18 and TRBJ1-4; D is undetermined. Germline loops: CDR1 KGHSH, CDR2 LQKENI. V was cut by 4 bases and J by 7 bases, with 10 bases left in between. There are 13 residues in the CDR3. The CDR3 DNA sequence: TGTGCCAGCTCACTATCTACCCGTGAAAAACTGTTTTTT. Translated: CASSLSTREKLFF. Based on the CDR3 plus reference TRBV18 and TRBJ1-4, the full variable domain is NAGVMQNPRHLVRRRGQEARLRCSPMKGHSHVYWYRQLPEEGLKFMVYLQKENIIDESGMPKERFSAEFPKEGPSILRIQQVVRGDSAAYFCASSLSTREKLFFGSGTQLSVL.

The J gene is TRBJ1-1, the V gene TRBV19; the D gene is possibly TRBD1 (5 bases). The V gene lost 6 bases and the J gene lost 5 bases, with 13 bases spanning the gap. The germline CDR1 and CDR2 sequences are LNHDA and SQIVND (reference sequence). CDR3 length: 13 amino acids. CDR3: CASRPGGRTEAFF. In DNA, the CDR3 is TGTGCCAGTAGACCCGGGGGGAGGACTGAAGCTTTCTTT.

The chain recombines TRBV7-8 with TRBJ2-5; D perhaps matches TRBD2 (7 bases). The V gene lost 5 bases and the J gene lost 7 bases, with 23 bases spanning the gap. Germline V gives CDR1 SGHVS, CDR2 FQNEAQ. There are 16 residues in the CDR3. This chain's CDR3 is CASSPRGGAPTGTQYF. For the CDR3, the DNA is TGTGCCAGCAGCCCCAGAGGGGGGGCACCGACCGGGACCCAGTACTTC.

The chain uses TRBV6-5 and TRBJ1-4, with 7 positions matching TRBD1. The CDR3 runs to 14 residues. Trimming took 7 bases from V and 8 from J; bases not matched to a gene: 10. Per the germline V gene, CDR1 is MNHEY and CDR2 is SVGAGI. Written as DNA, the CDR3 is TGTGCCAGCACCATACAGGCGACAGGGGAAAAACTGTTTTTT. It yields the protein CASTIQATGEKLFF.

V and J are TRBV5-1 and TRBJ1-4; maybe TRBD1 (6 bases). The CDR3 consists of 15 residues. CDR1 is SGHRS, CDR2 YFSETQ, per germline. V lost 4 bases, J lost 5 bases, and 15 bases lay in between. For the CDR3, the DNA is TGCGCCAGCAGCCTATGGACAGCCCCGAATGAAAAACTGTTTTTT. Translation: CASSLWTAPNEKLFF.

This sequence joins TRBV6-1 and TRBJ2-7, with D perhaps matching TRBD1 (5 bases). Looked up from germline, CDR1 is MNHNS and CDR2 is SASEGT. V was shortened by 5 bases and J by 0 bases, with 11 bases between the two germline ends. CDR3 length equals 14 residues. The CDR3 nucleotides are TGTGCCAGCAGTTGGACACCGAGCTCCTACGAGCAGTACTTC. Translation gives CASSWTPSSYEQYF.

This chain uses TRBV18 with TRBJ2-2; D may be TRBD1 (5 bases). CDR1 is KGHSH and CDR2 is LQKENI in the germline V gene. The CDR3 contains 16 residues. V lost 3 bases and J lost 4, with 15 bases in between. The CDR3 region is CASSPWTQASTGELFF. The CDR3 DNA follows: TGTGCCAGCTCACCGTGGACACAAGCGAGCACCGGGGAGCTGTTTTTT. Complete variable domain (other parts from reference TRBV18 and TRBJ2-2): NAGVMQNPRHLVRRRGQEARLRCSPMKGHSHVYWYRQLPEEGLKFMVYLQKENIIDESGMPKERFSAEFPKEGPSILRIQQVVRGDSAAYFCASSPWTQASTGELFFGEGSRLTVL.

The chain couples TRBV12-3 or TRBV12-4 to TRBJ2-3, with D possibly matching TRBD2 (6 bases). V was cut by 8 bases and J by 6 bases, with 9 bases left in between. This CDR3 is built from 11 residues. CDR3 loop: CASRREDTQYF. The CDR3 DNA reads as TGTGCCAGCCGTCGGGAGGATACGCAGTATTTT.

V and J are TRBV3-1 (or the pseudogene TRBV3-2) and TRBJ2-2; 9 nucleotides match TRBD1. This CDR3 is 14 amino acids long. Trimming took 4 bases from V and 7 from J; bases not matched to a gene: 4. Germline V gene sequence: CDR1 LGHDT, CDR2 YNNKEL (reference sequence). In DNA, the CDR3 is TGTGCCAGCAGCCCGGGGACAGGGTACGGGGAGCTGTTTTTT. Residues: CASSPGTGYGELFF.